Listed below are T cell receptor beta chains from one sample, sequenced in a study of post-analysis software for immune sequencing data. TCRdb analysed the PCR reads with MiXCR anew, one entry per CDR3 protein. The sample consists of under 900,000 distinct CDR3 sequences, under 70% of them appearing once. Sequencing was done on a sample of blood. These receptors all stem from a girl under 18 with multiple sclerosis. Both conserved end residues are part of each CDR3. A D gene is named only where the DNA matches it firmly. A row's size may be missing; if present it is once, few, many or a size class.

DNA: TGCAGTGCTAGAGACACGTCCCTGGATGGCAATGGCTACACCTTC; CDR3: CSARDTSLDGNGYTF; D: NA; size: few; J: TRBJ1-2; V: TRBV20-1
DNA: TGCAGTGCTAGAGAGGATGGGACCTACGAGCAGTACTTC; CDR3: CSAREDGTYEQYF; D: NA; size: once; J: TRBJ2-7; V: TRBV20-1
DNA: TGTGCCAGCAGTTTCCTCACAGATACGCAGTATTTT; CDR3: CASSFLTDTQYF; D: NA; size: NA; J: TRBJ2-3; V: TRBV12-3/TRBV12-4
DNA: TGTGCCAGCTCACCGTCGATCAACTATGGCTACACCTTC; CDR3: CASSPSINYGYTF; D: NA; size: NA; J: TRBJ1-2; V: TRBV18
DNA: TGCGCCAGCAGCTTGTACGCAGAGAGGGTTCAGGACTATGGCTACACCTTC; CDR3: CASSLYAERVQDYGYTF; D: NA; size: NA; J: TRBJ1-2; V: TRBV5-1
DNA: TGCGCCAGCAGCTGGCCCAGAGGACAGGTTACCTACGAGCAGTACTTC; CDR3: CASSWPRGQVTYEQYF; D: TRBD1; size: NA; J: TRBJ2-7; V: TRBV5-1
DNA: TGTGCCAGCAGGAGACAGGGGAAATCGGACGAGCAGTACTTC; CDR3: CASRRQGKSDEQYF; D: TRBD1; size: NA; J: TRBJ2-7; V: TRBV6-6
DNA: TGTGCCAGCAGTTACTCGGCTAGCGGGAGTGCGCTGGATACGCAGTATTTT; CDR3: CASSYSASGSALDTQYF; D: TRBD2; size: NA; J: TRBJ2-3; V: TRBV6-5
DNA: TGTGCCAGCAGTACTTTCCCAGGGAGTAGGTCCGAGCAGTACTTC; CDR3: CASSTFPGSRSEQYF; D: NA; size: NA; J: TRBJ2-7; V: TRBV6-2/TRBV6-3
DNA: TGTGCCATCAGTGACCGGGACAGATTAAATTACGAGCAGTACTTC; CDR3: CAISDRDRLNYEQYF; D: TRBD1; size: few; J: TRBJ2-7; V: TRBV10-3
DNA: TGTGCCAGCAGCTTAGAAATGGGGGCTTTGAATGGCTACACCTTC; CDR3: CASSLEMGALNGYTF; D: NA; size: NA; J: TRBJ1-2; V: TRBV11-2
DNA: TGTGCCAGCAGTTACTCTCAGGCAGCCACAGATACGCAGTATTTT; CDR3: CASSYSQAATDTQYF; D: NA; size: NA; J: TRBJ2-3; V: TRBV6-5
DNA: TGTGCCAGCAGGTACTTAGCCCCAAATGAGCAGTTCTTC; CDR3: CASRYLAPNEQFF; D: NA; size: NA; J: TRBJ2-1; V: TRBV2
DNA: TGTGCCAGCGGGTACTCCTACGAGCAGTACTTC; CDR3: CASGYSYEQYF; D: NA; size: few; J: TRBJ2-7; V: TRBV6-2/TRBV6-3
DNA: TGCGCCAGCAGCCAAGAGCCGGGAAACAATGAGCAGTACTTC; CDR3: CASSQEPGNNEQYF; D: NA; size: NA; J: TRBJ2-7; V: TRBV4-1
DNA: TGCGCCAGCAGCCAAGATGCGGTAAACTATGGCTACACCTTC; CDR3: CASSQDAVNYGYTF; D: NA; size: NA; J: TRBJ1-2; V: TRBV4-1
DNA: TGTGCCAGCAGTTATAGCGGGGGGTCCACAGATACGCAGTATTTT; CDR3: CASSYSGGSTDTQYF; D: TRBD2; size: NA; J: TRBJ2-3; V: TRBV6-5
DNA: TGTGCCAGCAGTAGACTAGCGGGATTCAGTGAGCAGTTCTTC; CDR3: CASSRLAGFSEQFF; D: TRBD2; size: NA; J: TRBJ2-1; V: TRBV28
DNA: TGTGCCAGCTCCCCGAGACAGGGGGCTGAGACCCAGTACTTC; CDR3: CASSPRQGAETQYF; D: TRBD1; size: NA; J: TRBJ2-5; V: TRBV6-5
DNA: TGTGCCAGCAGCCAAGGCCAGGGCTCTGAGACCCAGTACTTC; CDR3: CASSQGQGSETQYF; D: NA; size: few; J: TRBJ2-5; V: TRBV4-2
DNA: TGCAGTGCTAGTGTCGGCGGGGTCTACAATGAGCAGTTCTTC; CDR3: CSASVGGVYNEQFF; D: NA; size: NA; J: TRBJ2-1; V: TRBV20-1
DNA: TGCAGTGCTACCCCACCCCGGCCAGCCGAAGATACGCAGTATTTT; CDR3: CSATPPRPAEDTQYF; D: NA; size: few; J: TRBJ2-3; V: TRBV20-1
DNA: TGCAGCGTTGAAAGCGGGAGGCTGTCTGGGGCCAACGTCCTGACTTTC; CDR3: CSVESGRLSGANVLTF; D: TRBD2; size: NA; J: TRBJ2-6; V: TRBV29-1
DNA: TGCAGTGCTAGGGGACACCAAGCTAACTATGGCTACACCTTC; CDR3: CSARGHQANYGYTF; D: NA; size: NA; J: TRBJ1-2; V: TRBV20-1
DNA: TGCAGTGCGACACCGGGACAGGGTGGGAGGGATACGCAGTATTTT; CDR3: CSATPGQGGRDTQYF; D: TRBD1; size: NA; J: TRBJ2-3; V: TRBV20-1
DNA: TGTGCCAGCAGCTTAATTAACTCAAGAGGTCATGGCTACACCTTC; CDR3: CASSLINSRGHGYTF; D: NA; size: few; J: TRBJ1-2; V: TRBV7-2
DNA: TGTGCCAGCAGCTTGCTAGCGGGAGGGCCTGAATATACGCAGTATTTT; CDR3: CASSLLAGGPEYTQYF; D: TRBD2; size: NA; J: TRBJ2-3; V: TRBV7-3
DNA: TGTGCCAGCAGTTCAGGGGGTAATGAAAAACGGTTTTTT; CDR3: CASSSGGNEKRFF; D: TRBD1; size: once; J: TRBJ1-4; V: TRBV6-5
DNA: TGTGCCACCAGTGATGTGGCGGGAGGTTACAATGAGCAGTTCTTC; CDR3: CATSDVAGGYNEQFF; D: TRBD2; size: NA; J: TRBJ2-1; V: TRBV24-1
DNA: TGTGCCAGCAGTTTGACAGGCCCCTCCGAGCAGTACTTC; CDR3: CASSLTGPSEQYF; D: NA; size: NA; J: TRBJ2-7; V: TRBV12-3/TRBV12-4
DNA: TGCGCCAGCAGCCAAGTAGCAGGCTCCTACGAGCAGTACTTC; CDR3: CASSQVAGSYEQYF; D: NA; size: NA; J: TRBJ2-7; V: TRBV4-1
DNA: TGTGCCAGCAGCTTGCGGCAGTACGAGCAGTACTTC; CDR3: CASSLRQYEQYF; D: NA; size: NA; J: TRBJ2-7; V: TRBV7-9
DNA: TGCAGCGTAGTGGTTACCCAAGAGACCCAGTACTTC; CDR3: CSVVVTQETQYF; D: NA; size: few; J: TRBJ2-5; V: TRBV29-1
DNA: TGTGCCACCAGCCGGGGTAGGGACAGATTTGTGGGAGAGCAGTACTTC; CDR3: CATSRGRDRFVGEQYF; D: TRBD1; size: NA; J: TRBJ2-4; V: TRBV15